The 29 T cell receptor beta chains below were found in one sample sequenced in a study of T-cell reconstitution after alpha-beta-depleted transplantation in children. TCRbeta library construction was performed incorporating unique molecular identifiers. TCRdb re-called the PCR reads through MiXCR, storing one row per CDR3 protein. This sample has around 50,000 distinct CDR3 sequences, with roughly 50% found just once. Sequenced material: peripheral blood, taken before TCRalphabeta/CD19-depleted stem cell transplant. The receptors here all came from a boy in the first two years of life with SCID, due to receive a stem cell transplant.

This clonotype was detected only a few times. The chain couples TRBV4-2 to TRBJ2-5; D not certain. V was clipped by 1 base and J by 5 bases, with 5 bases between them. Germline CDR1 reads LGHNA; CDR2 reads YNFKEQ. The CDR3 has 12 amino acids. CDR3 sequence (DNA): TGTGCCAGCAGCCAAGCCGGGGAGACCCAGTACTTC. Its translation: CASSQAGETQYF.

CDR3 DNA sequence: TGTGCCAGCAGCTTGGCAGGGGGTAGGAACACTGAAGCTTTCTTT. It encodes CASSLAGGRNTEAFF. The chain carries TRBV7-9 and TRBJ1-1, with TRBD1 matching 7 bases. Looked up from germline, CDR1 is SEHNR and CDR2 is FQNEAQ (reference sequence). This CDR3 has 15 amino acids. With V trimmed by 3 bases and J by 1 base, 5 bases remained unmatched.

V and J are TRBV6-2 or TRBV6-3 and TRBJ2-7; TRBD2 matches at 8 bases. The germline V gene has CDR1 MNHEY and CDR2 SVGEGT. There are 15 residues in the CDR3. J gave up 4 bases and V 1 base, and 6 bases lay outside the gene matches. In nucleotides, the CDR3 is TGTGCCAGCAGTTACTTTGCGGGGGGCCCGTACGAGCAGTACTTC. This translates into CASSYFAGGPYEQYF.

This clonotype has more than one count but fewer than ten. The rearrangement links TRBV6-5 to TRBJ1-2; no clear D. The CDR3 contains 14 residues. CDR1 and CDR2 from the germline V gene are MNHEY and SVGAGI. With 3 bases removed from V and 5 bases from J, the gap between germline ends came to 13 bases. CDR3 nucleotides: TGTGCCAGCAGTTATAGAGTTAGATCTTATGGCTACACCTTC. Its translation: CASSYRVRSYGYTF.

The J gene is TRBJ2-2, the V gene TRBV7-2; 10 bases agree with TRBD2. The CDR3 is made up of 15 amino acids. The ends lost 3 bases at V and 6 bases at J; junction bases unmatched: 4. From germline, CDR1 is SGHTA and CDR2 FQGNSA. The CDR3 protein is CASSFEAGGPGELFF. Here the CDR3 DNA reads TGTGCCAGCAGCTTTGAAGCGGGGGGGCCCGGGGAGCTGTTTTTT.

The CDR3 nucleotides read TGTGCCAGCAGTCGGGGGACAGGGTGGGAAGAGACCCAGTACTTC. As protein: CASSRGTGWEETQYF. The rearrangement joins TRBV12-3 or TRBV12-4 to TRBJ2-5; 9 nucleotides match TRBD1. This CDR3 is built from 15 residues. The trim removed 5 bases at V and 3 bases at J, leaving 7 bases unmatched.

The V gene is TRBV7-8, the J gene TRBJ1-1, with D tentatively TRBD1 (5 bases). Trimming cost V 6 bases and J 6 bases, with 14 bases left between them. Germline V gene sequence: CDR1 SGHVS, CDR2 FQNEAQ. This CDR3 has 13 amino acids. CDR3 region: CASSRDGGAEAFF. CDR3 nucleotide sequence: TGTGCCAGCAGTCGAGACGGGGGGGCTGAAGCTTTCTTT. Combining the CDR3 with reference TRBV7-8 and TRBJ1-1 gives the whole variable domain GAGVSQSPRYKVAKRGQDVALRCDPISGHVSLFWYQQALGQGPEFLTYFQNEAQLDKSGLPSDRFFAERPEGSVSTLKIQRTQQEDSAVYLCASSRDGGAEAFFGQGTRLTVV.

V gene TRBV6-1 combines with J gene TRBJ2-3; D remains unclear. The germline CDR1 and CDR2 sequences are MNHNS and SASEGT. The CDR3 totals 14 residues. The V end lost 3 bases, the J end lost 0 bases, and 7 bases lay between the germline ends. The CDR3 sequence: CASSDSSSTDTQYF. The DNA for the CDR3 is TGTGCCAGCAGTGACAGTTCTAGCACAGATACGCAGTATTTT.

V usage is TRBV29-1 and J usage is TRBJ2-7, with 7 positions matching TRBD1. V lost 7 bases, J lost 4 bases, and 7 bases stayed unmatched. The CDR3 sequence is 12 residues long. Germline V gives CDR1 SQVTM, CDR2 ANQGSEA. CDR3 sequence: CSASETGYEQYF. The CDR3 DNA reads as TGCAGCGCCTCCGAGACAGGGTACGAGCAGTACTTC.

This clonotype has only one observation. The chain joins TRBV10-3 to TRBJ2-1; D may be TRBD1 (6 bases). The germline V gene encodes CDR1 ENHRY and CDR2 SYGVKD. Between the trimmed V and J ends, which lost 4 bases and 6 bases, there was a span of 16 bases. The CDR3 extends over 15 amino acids. CDR3 amino acids: CAISVGTMGVNEQFF. For the CDR3, the DNA is TGTGCCATCAGTGTAGGGACAATGGGGGTCAATGAGCAGTTCTTC.

This clonotype was found once. V is TRBV5-1 and J is TRBJ1-1; 10 bases line up with TRBD1. The germline CDR1 and CDR2 sequences are SGHRS and YFSETQ. The CDR3 extends over 16 amino acids. V gave up 4 bases and J gave up 6 bases; unmatched junction bases: 12. CDR3 sequence: CASSVGGQGRRAEAFF. CDR3 DNA sequence: TGCGCCAGCAGCGTGGGGGGACAGGGGAGAAGAGCTGAAGCTTTCTTT. The entire variable domain, with the rest obtained from reference TRBV5-1 and TRBJ1-1, is as follows: KAGVTQTPRYLIKTRGQQVTLSCSPISGHRSVSWYQQTPGQGLQFLFEYFSETQRNKGNFPGRFSGRQFSNSRSEMNVSTLELGDSALYLCASSVGGQGRRAEAFFGQGTRLTVV.

The V gene is TRBV5-1, the J gene TRBJ1-1, with 9 bases matching TRBD1. Germline-derived CDR1 and CDR2 are SGHRS and YFSETQ. V gave up 4 bases and J gave up 1 base; unmatched junction bases: 8. The CDR3 is made up of 16 amino acids. The CDR3 region is CASSSGDRVWNTEAFF. For the CDR3, the DNA is TGCGCCAGCAGCAGCGGGGACAGGGTATGGAACACTGAAGCTTTCTTT.

The chain uses TRBV7-6 and TRBJ1-6, with TRBD1 matching 9 bases. Germline CDR1 and CDR2: SGHVS and FNYEAQ. The CDR3 contains 16 residues. Losses at the gene ends were 8 bases for V and 4 bases for J; bases not matched to a gene: 9. The CDR3 DNA sequence: TGTGCCAGCGCCTGGGGACAGGGTCCGTATAATTCACCCCTCCACTTT. Protein sequence: CASAWGQGPYNSPLHF.

This clonotype was observed a single time. Mismatch with germline at one junction end may stem from a read error. The rearrangement uses TRBV15 and TRBJ2-3; 9 nucleotides align to TRBD2. CDR3 length: 18 amino acids. The germline V gene encodes CDR1 LNHNV and CDR2 YYDKDF (reference sequence). This CDR3 reads CATSRPIAGDKHGDRQYF. The CDR3 bases are TGTGCCACCAGCAGACCAATAGCGGGGGACAAGCATGGAGATAGGCAGTATTTT.

This clonotype has just a few counts. The gene calls are TRBV6-5 and TRBJ2-3, with 13 bases lining up with TRBD2. Germline lookup yields CDR1 MNHEY and CDR2 SVGAGI. This CDR3 is built from 17 residues. V was clipped by 0 bases and J by 3 bases; unmatched bases: 3. The CDR3 sequence: CASSYSRTSGGTDTQYF. The CDR3 DNA follows: TGTGCCAGCAGTTACTCGAGGACTAGCGGGGGAACAGATACGCAGTATTTT.

This clonotype was detected only once. The rearrangement uses TRBV6-6 and TRBJ1-5; a weak D match, TRBD1 (5 bases). CDR3 length: 12 residues. Trimming cost V 7 bases and J 9 bases, with 13 bases left between them. The germline V gene has CDR1 MNHNY and CDR2 SVGAGI (reference sequence). The CDR3 region is CASTHSGTPQHF. DNA of the CDR3: TGTGCCAGCACTCACTCGGGGACGCCCCAGCATTTT.

The chain combines TRBV6-1 with TRBJ2-2; D perhaps matches TRBD2 (5 bases). There are 14 residues in the CDR3. Germline assignment: CDR1 MNHNS and CDR2 SASEGT. Trimming stripped 6 bases from V and 1 base from J, with 9 bases between. CDR3 DNA sequence: TGTGCCAGCAGGGACTTTAAGAACACCGGGGAGCTGTTTTTT. It encodes CASRDFKNTGELFF.

The CDR3 DNA reads TGCAGTGCTAGAGATGGTACCCTAGCGGGGGTAGAGACCCAGTACTTC. Translated, it gives CSARDGTLAGVETQYF. The chain has TRBV20-1 and TRBJ2-5; 10 nucleotides match TRBD2. Trimming cost V 0 bases and J 4 bases; bases outside gene matches: 8. This CDR3 region has 16 residues. Germline V gives CDR1 DFQATT, CDR2 SNEGSKA (reference sequence).

This chain joins TRBV20-1 and TRBJ1-2, with D uncertain. Germline values: CDR1 DFQATT, CDR2 SNEGSKA (reference sequence). This CDR3 region has 12 residues. V was clipped by 3 bases and J by 1 base, with 6 bases between them. CDR3 in DNA: TGCAGTGCTAGTATCCTTAACTATGGCTACACCTTC. Amino acids: CSASILNYGYTF.

This chain connects TRBV6-2 or TRBV6-3 to TRBJ2-6; D gene ambiguous. CDR1 and CDR2 from the germline V gene are MNHEY and SVGEGT. The CDR3 length is 16 residues. V lost 2 bases and J lost 0, with 8 bases in between. The CDR3 DNA reads TGTGCCAGCAGTTACAGGCCACCCTCTGGGGCCAACGTCCTGACTTTC. Encoded protein: CASSYRPPSGANVLTF.

The chain recombines TRBV14 with TRBJ2-1; 9 nucleotides agree with TRBD2. The trim removed 6 bases at V and 13 bases at J, leaving 10 bases unmatched. Germline V lookup: CDR1 SGHDN, CDR2 FVKESK. The CDR3 is 13 residues long. Here the CDR3 reads CASSPGRGLAQFF. The CDR3 region has the DNA TGTGCCAGCAGTCCCGGGAGGGGACTAGCCCAGTTCTTC. Full variable domain (outside the CDR3, taken from reference TRBV14 and TRBJ2-1): EAGVTQFPSHSVIEKGQTVTLRCDPISGHDNLYWYRRVMGKEIKFLLHFVKESKQDESGMPNNRFLAERTGGTYSTLKVQPAELEDSGVYFCASSPGRGLAQFFGPGTRLTVL.

V and J are TRBV12-3 or TRBV12-4 and TRBJ1-6, with D unresolved. V was clipped by 4 bases and J by 6 bases, with 10 bases between them. CDR3 length: 14 amino acids. The DNA of the CDR3 is TGTGCCAGCAGTTCGGCCGAGCTTAATTCACCCCTCCACTTT. It specifies CASSSAELNSPLHF.

The DNA of the CDR3 is TGTGCCAGCAGTTACACATCGTCGGGCACAGATACGCAGTATTTT. Protein sequence: CASSYTSSGTDTQYF. The chain carries TRBV6-2 or TRBV6-3 and TRBJ2-3; D is unresolved. V gave up 2 bases and J gave up 1 base, with 10 bases separating them. This CDR3 has 15 residues. Germline CDR1 is MNHEY and CDR2 is SVGEGT.

The V call is TRBV20-1, the J call TRBJ1-4; 10 bases match TRBD1. This CDR3 contains 14 residues. Trimming took 3 bases from V and 6 from J; bases not matched to a gene: 4. Per germline, CDR1 DFQATT and CDR2 SNEGSKA (reference sequence). As DNA, the CDR3 is TGCAGTGCTAGTCCCGGGACAGGGGATGAAAAACTGTTTTTT. It is translated as CSASPGTGDEKLFF.

The rearrangement uses TRBV27 and TRBJ1-1, with 7 positions matching TRBD1. This CDR3 has 15 residues. Looked up from germline, CDR1 is MNHEY and CDR2 is SMNVEV (reference sequence). V trimming: 0 bases; J trimming: 3 bases; junction bases outside the gene matches: 4. Here the CDR3 DNA reads TGTGCCAGCAGTTTATCGACAGGGTCCGACACTGAAGCTTTCTTT. It encodes CASSLSTGSDTEAFF.

This clonotype was seen only a few times. The chain recombines TRBV7-2 with TRBJ2-2; D remains unclear. Germline loops: CDR1 SGHTA, CDR2 FQGNSA. The CDR3 sequence is 14 residues long. Trimming shortened V by 0 bases and J by 1 base, and 3 bases separated the two germline ends. CDR3 in amino acids: CASSLARNTGELFF. The CDR3 coding sequence is TGTGCCAGCAGCTTAGCACGGAACACCGGGGAGCTGTTTTTT.

The sample holds one count of this clonotype. The CDR3: CASGNMALRGTEAFF. As DNA, the CDR3 is TGTGCCAGCGGAAATATGGCACTCCGGGGGACTGAAGCTTTCTTT. The genes are TRBV6-2 or TRBV6-3 and TRBJ1-1; D is perhaps TRBD1 (5 bases). Trimming removed 8 bases from V and 5 bases from J, with 21 bases in between. The germline V gene encodes CDR1 MNHEY and CDR2 SVGEGT. This CDR3 has 15 amino acids.

The chain joins TRBV6-5 to TRBJ2-7; TRBD1 aligns across 7 bases. Trimming cost V 6 bases and J 0 bases; bases outside gene matches: 5. The CDR3 totals 14 residues. Germline V CDR1 and CDR2: MNHEY, SVGAGI. The CDR3 sequence is CASSPAGGSYEQYF. CDR3 nucleotide sequence: TGTGCCAGCAGCCCCGCAGGGGGCTCCTACGAGCAGTACTTC.

This rearrangement joins TRBV6-5 to TRBJ1-2; no definite D call. The V end lost 4 bases, the J end lost 0 bases, and 9 bases lay between the germline ends. The CDR3 has 14 amino acids. From germline, CDR1 is MNHEY and CDR2 SVGAGI. CDR3 coding DNA: TGTGCCAGCAGTTCCGCCGGGACTAACTATGGCTACACCTTC. Protein sequence: CASSSAGTNYGYTF.